The 30 T cell receptor beta chains in this list originate from one sample, sequenced in a study of glioma-infiltrating T cells after dendritic cell vaccination. TCRdb's copy holds only in-frame clones and misses some; the assay was immunoSEQ multiplex PCR. Among roughly 68,000 clones listed, around 83% were seen once. Sequenced material: blood, taken before dendritic cell vaccination. The receptors stem from a human donor with glioblastoma.

V is TRBV30 and J is TRBJ2-5, with a possible D match to TRBD1 (6 bases). CDR1 GTSNPN and CDR2 SVGIG come from the germline V gene (reference sequence). CDR3 size: 12 residues. V was pared by 3 bases and J by 4 bases, with 9 bases between. The chain's CDR3 is CAWSGRGETQYF. CDR3 in DNA: TGTGCCTGGAGCGGCAGGGGAGAGACCCAGTACTTC.

This clone was detected only a few times. The chain carries TRBV10-2 and TRBJ1-3, with TRBD1 as a possible D gene (5 bases). Deletions cut 3 bases from V and 0 bases from J, with 21 bases between. This CDR3 spans 19 amino acids. In germline, CDR1 is WSHSY, CDR2 SAAADI. CDR3 sequence (DNA): TGCGCCAGCAGTGATCTCGCCCGCGGCAGGGCTCTCTCTGGAAACACCATATATTTT. Its protein product is CASSDLARGRALSGNTIYF.

V usage is TRBV6-5 and J usage is TRBJ2-2; D is uncertain. CDR3 length: 14 residues. Germline-derived CDR1 and CDR2 are MNHEY and SVGAGI. V was shortened by 4 bases and J by 0 bases, with 6 bases between the two germline ends. The DNA for the CDR3 is TGTGCCAGCAGTTCTAGTCCGAACACCGGGGAGCTGTTTTTT. This translates into CASSSSPNTGELFF.

V and J are TRBV7-8 and TRBJ2-1, with D unresolved. Deletions cut 1 base from V and 7 bases from J, with 14 bases between. The CDR3 runs to 15 residues. Germline-derived CDR1 and CDR2 are SGHVS and FQNEAQ. For the CDR3, the DNA is TGTGCCAGCAGCTTAGTAACCCCCGACTCGAATGAGCAGTTCTTC. Translation gives CASSLVTPDSNEQFF.

This clone was counted once. This chain uses TRBV7-8 with TRBJ2-2; D is perhaps TRBD2 (7 bases). The ends were cut back, 5 bases at V and 5 bases at J, with 21 bases in the middle. The germline V gene has CDR1 SGHVS and CDR2 FQNEAQ. The CDR3 consists of 17 residues. CDR3 region: CASSLDTWTAGTGELFF. The CDR3 DNA follows: TGTGCCAGCAGCCTCGACACTTGGACAGCGGGAACCGGGGAGCTGTTTTTT.

The chain uses TRBV2 and TRBJ2-7; D possibly corresponds to TRBD2 (5 bases). The CDR3 runs 13 residues. Germline CDR1 SNHLY, CDR2 FYNNEI. With 5 bases removed from V and 5 bases from J, the gap between germline ends came to 13 bases. The CDR3 DNA is TGTGCCAGCAGTCGGACTGGATTTGACGAGCAGTACTTC. Residues: CASSRTGFDEQYF.

The rearrangement links TRBV11-2 to TRBJ2-1; TRBD2 is a possible D gene (6 bases). The CDR3 consists of 15 residues. Germline V gives CDR1 SGHAT, CDR2 FQNNGV. Between the trimmed V and J ends, which lost 3 bases and 12 bases, there was a span of 21 bases. DNA for the CDR3: TGTGCCAGCAGCTTGGGGGGTGGACGGACGGGTTGGCAGTTCTTC. Its translation: CASSLGGGRTGWQFF.

This clone was seen only a few times. The V and J genes are TRBV19 and TRBJ2-7, with 7 bases that match TRBD1. Germline lookup yields CDR1 LNHDA and CDR2 SQIVND (reference sequence). CDR3 length equals 15 residues. The ends lost 5 bases at V and 5 bases at J; junction bases unmatched: 12. The CDR3 DNA follows: TGTGCCAGTAGTCCAGCTTACAGGGGCGGCGACGAGCAGTACTTC. Amino acids: CASSPAYRGGDEQYF.

The chain recombines TRBV5-1 with TRBJ2-3, with 7 bases matching TRBD1. V dropped 4 bases and J dropped 5; count of bases not matched to a gene: 10. The CDR3 is 15 residues long. CDR1 and CDR2 (germline): SGHRS, YFSETQ. CDR3 sequence reads: CASSPGTVKVDTQYF. In DNA form, the CDR3 reads TGCGCCAGCAGCCCCGGGACAGTCAAAGTAGATACGCAGTATTTT. The full variable domain, with the rest looked up from reference TRBV5-1 and TRBJ2-3, is KAGVTQTPRYLIKTRGQQVTLSCSPISGHRSVSWYQQTPGQGLQFLFEYFSETQRNKGNFPGRFSGRQFSNSRSEMNVSTLELGDSALYLCASSPGTVKVDTQYFGPGTRLTVL.

This clone was counted once. The chain uses TRBV30 and TRBJ1-5, with D perhaps TRBD1 (5 bases). V was trimmed by 2 bases and J by 0 bases, leaving 20 bases between them. The CDR3 sequence is 18 residues long. Germline values: CDR1 GTSNPN, CDR2 SVGIG (reference sequence). In DNA form, the CDR3 reads TGTGCCTGGAGTAAAACGGGACTCGCGCGTTATAGCAATCAGCCCCAGCATTTT. It is translated as CAWSKTGLARYSNQPQHF.

The V and J genes are TRBV6-5 and TRBJ1-4; 7 bases are a match to TRBD1. J was trimmed by 8 bases and V by 6 bases; bases with no gene match: 6. This CDR3 has 13 amino acids. Germline CDR1 is MNHEY and CDR2 is SVGAGI. The chain's CDR3 is CASRGWDSEKLFF. The CDR3 region has the DNA TGTGCCAGCAGAGGTTGGGACAGCGAAAAACTGTTTTTT.

This clone was seen just once. The genes are TRBV10-3 and TRBJ2-1; TRBD2 aligns across 15 bases. Germline V gene lookup returns CDR1 ENHRY and CDR2 SYGVKD. The V segment lost 6 bases and the J segment 10 bases; nucleotides outside the gene matches: 7. The CDR3 contains 15 residues. CDR3 sequence reads: CAISRGLAGGGEQFF. CDR3 sequence (DNA): TGTGCCATCAGCAGGGGACTAGCGGGGGGTGGCGAGCAGTTCTTC.

About this clone: The junction departs from the called germline gene at one end, perhaps through a read error. The chain links TRBV7-7 to TRBJ1-2, with a weak D call TRBD1 (5 bases). The CDR3 has 14 residues. Germline CDR1 and CDR2: SSHAT and FNYEAQ (reference sequence). The CDR3 DNA reads as TGTGCTAGCATCTGGAGGGACTGCGCCTATGGCTACACCTTC. This encodes CASIWRDCAYGYTF. Using reference TRBV7-7 and TRBJ1-2 for the parts outside the CDR3, the full variable domain is GAGVSQSPRYKVTKRGQDVTLRCDPISSHATLYWYQQALGQGPEFLTYFNYEAQPDKSGLPSDRFSAERPEGSISTLTIQRTEQRDSAMYRCASIWRDCAYGYTFGSGTRLTVV.

The chain combines TRBV7-2 with TRBJ1-1; a possible D gene is TRBD1 (5 bases). With 10 bases removed from V and 2 bases from J, the gap between germline ends came to 14 bases. The CDR3 loop spans 13 amino acids. The germline V gene has CDR1 SGHTA and CDR2 FQGNSA. For the CDR3, the DNA is TGTGCCACCCAGCGGGGCACTAACACTGAAGCTTTCTTT. Encoded protein: CATQRGTNTEAFF.

The J gene is TRBJ2-1, the V gene TRBV5-1; D gene uncertain. Deletions cut 4 bases from V and 6 bases from J, with 8 bases between. The V gene's germline CDR1 is SGHRS and CDR2 YFSETQ. The CDR3 is made up of 12 amino acids. The CDR3 reads CASSLVLNEQFF. The CDR3 DNA sequence: TGCGCCAGCAGCCTCGTTCTCAATGAGCAGTTCTTC.

The chain uses TRBV7-6 and TRBJ2-3, with D possibly being TRBD1 (6 bases). This CDR3 spans 15 amino acids. Trimming took off 5 bases at V and 2 bases at J, with 14 bases between the two ends. Per the germline V gene, CDR1 is SGHVS and CDR2 is FNYEAQ. Here the CDR3 reads CASSPGQLYTDTQYF. CDR3 bases: TGTGCCAGCAGCCCTGGACAGCTATACACAGATACGCAGTATTTT.

This chain links TRBV5-1 with TRBJ1-1, with D uncertain. Germline V gives CDR1 SGHRS, CDR2 YFSETQ. The V and J ends lost 4 bases and 5 bases respectively, with 15 bases between them. This CDR3 spans 14 amino acids. For the CDR3, the DNA is TGCGCCAGCAGCCGACGGGTGAGTGGAACTGAAGCTTTCTTT. The encoded protein is CASSRRVSGTEAFF.

The V call is TRBV18, the J call TRBJ2-7; 7 positions agree with TRBD1. Germline values: CDR1 KGHSH, CDR2 LQKENI. With 3 bases clipped from V and 0 bases from J, the junction kept 5 bases outside the gene matches. This CDR3 is built from 15 residues. CDR3 in DNA: TGTGCCAGCTCACCTGACAGGGCAAGCTCCTACGAGCAGTACTTC. It specifies CASSPDRASSYEQYF.

J is TRBJ2-7 and V is TRBV28; 8 bases align to TRBD1. V gave up 6 bases and J gave up 2 bases; unmatched junction bases: 9. Germline CDR1 and CDR2: MDHEN and SYDVKM. The CDR3 extends over 15 amino acids. In DNA, the CDR3 is TGTGCCAGCAGCCGAGAAGGACAGGGAGCCTACGAGCAGTACTTC. It encodes CASSREGQGAYEQYF.

The chain joins TRBV2 to TRBJ2-7, with a possible D match to TRBD1 (5 bases). The V gene's germline CDR1 is SNHLY and CDR2 FYNNEI. Trimming took off 3 bases at V and 5 bases at J, with 17 bases between the two ends. The CDR3 is 15 amino acids. CDR3 bases: TGTGCCAGCAGTGACATTTTGGCAGGGCTCGACGAGCAGTACTTC. As protein: CASSDILAGLDEQYF.

The chain joins TRBV7-2 to TRBJ1-4; no firm D call. The CDR3 consists of 15 residues. Trimming cost V 0 bases and J 8 bases, with 13 bases left between them. Per the germline V gene, CDR1 is SGHTA and CDR2 is FQGNSA. CDR3 nucleotide sequence: TGTGCCAGCAGCTTAGCGAGGGCAGTGGAGGAAAAACTGTTTTTT. Its protein product is CASSLARAVEEKLFF. Full variable domain (rest looked up from reference TRBV7-2 and TRBJ1-4): GAGVSQSPSNKVTEKGKDVELRCDPISGHTALYWYRQSLGQGLEFLIYFQGNSAPDKSGLPSDRFSAERTGGSVSTLTIQRTQQEDSAVYLCASSLARAVEEKLFFGSGTQLSVL.

The rearrangement uses TRBV2 and TRBJ1-5; a possible D gene is TRBD1 (6 bases). Trimming cost V 3 bases and J 5 bases, with 11 bases left between them. The germline gives CDR1 SNHLY, CDR2 FYNNEI. The CDR3 has 14 residues. CDR3 sequence (DNA): TGTGCCAGCAGTGAGACAGGCCACTATCAGCCCCAGCATTTT. Its protein product is CASSETGHYQPQHF.

The chain combines TRBV28 with TRBJ1-1; the match to TRBD1 covers 11 bases. In germline, CDR1 is MDHEN, CDR2 SYDVKM. V trimming: 8 bases; J trimming: 4 bases; junction bases outside the gene matches: 6. This CDR3 has 14 residues. The CDR3 DNA reads TGTGCCAGCGACGGACAGGGGGCGGGCACTGAAGCTTTCTTT. Translated, it gives CASDGQGAGTEAFF.

This clone has only one observation. The chain carries TRBV4-1 and TRBJ1-2; the D is unclear. V lost 0 bases to trimming and J lost 2 bases, with 10 bases between them. The CDR3 consists of 15 residues. Germline CDR1 is MGHRA and CDR2 is YSYEKL. As DNA, the CDR3 is TGCGCCAGCAGCCAAGATGAGGGCGGGAACTATGGCTACACCTTC. Its translation is CASSQDEGGNYGYTF.

This clone has just one count. The chain has TRBV25-1 and TRBJ1-3; 7 nucleotides line up with TRBD1. In germline, CDR1 is MGHDK, CDR2 SYGVNS. The J segment lost 8 bases and the V segment lost 10 bases, leaving 11 bases of the junction unmatched. This CDR3 spans 13 amino acids. CDR3 sequence: CATRGPFRDTIYF. The CDR3 bases are TGTGCCACAAGGGGGCCCTTCAGGGACACCATATATTTT.

The rearrangement links TRBV6-5 to TRBJ1-2, with D tentatively TRBD1 (5 bases). V was pared by 6 bases and J by 7 bases, with 12 bases between. This CDR3 spans 12 amino acids. Germline assignment: CDR1 MNHEY and CDR2 SVGAGI. DNA of the CDR3: TGTGCCAGCAGCCAAGGGAGGGGTGGCTACACCTTC. Its translation: CASSQGRGGYTF.

The rearrangement uses TRBV30 and TRBJ1-2, with 8 bases aligning to TRBD1. The CDR3 extends over 12 amino acids. Germline V CDR1 and CDR2: GTSNPN, SVGIG (reference sequence). The V and J ends lost 5 bases and 6 bases, in that order; junction bases with no gene match: 5. The DNA of the CDR3 is TGTGCCTGGGGAGGACAGGGCCATGGCTACACCTTC. Translated: CAWGGQGHGYTF.

The J gene is TRBJ1-5, the V gene TRBV6-6; no firm D call. The CDR3 totals 13 residues. In germline, CDR1 is MNHNY, CDR2 SVGAGI (reference sequence). Deletions cut 10 bases from V and 2 bases from J, with 12 bases between. The CDR3 DNA sequence: TGTGCCACCCAAACCCCAGGCAATCAGCCCCAGCATTTT. This encodes CATQTPGNQPQHF.

The chain combines TRBV2 with TRBJ1-6; 9 nucleotides match TRBD1. Germline CDR1 reads SNHLY; CDR2 reads FYNNEI. Germline trimming cut 6 bases from V and 4 bases from J; bases unmatched to any gene: 7. This CDR3 region has 16 residues. CDR3 sequence (DNA): TGTGCCAGCAGAGTTACAGGGGGCCTATATAATTCACCCCTCCACTTT. Translation: CASRVTGGLYNSPLHF.

This chain joins TRBV19 and TRBJ2-5; TRBD1 might be the D (5 bases). CDR3 length: 13 residues. Germline loops: CDR1 LNHDA, CDR2 SQIVND (reference sequence). The V end lost 10 bases, the J end lost 4 bases, and 16 bases lay between the germline ends. The CDR3 DNA is TGTGCCACCAGCCCGCAGGGCCGAGAGACCCAGTACTTC. Amino acid sequence: CATSPQGRETQYF.